This TCR beta chain was sequenced for a study of T-cell reconstitution after alpha-beta-depleted transplantation in children. Study-wide results and limits: Several hundred expanded graft clones reportedly supplied alpha-beta T cells about two months after transplant. Diversity of TCRbeta at day 60 was high in some patients, arising from surviving recipient T cells and thymic progenitors. Once a year had passed after transplant, T-cell counts and diversity came mostly from newly produced T cells.

Worth noting for this clonotype: No antigen is known for it.

V was clipped by 1 base and J by 6 bases, with 16 bases between them. In germline, CDR1 is MDHEN, CDR2 SYDVKM. The CDR3 sequence is 15 residues long. Using unique molecular identifiers, the investigators prepared the TCRbeta library. MiXCR, applied by TCRdb to the PCR reads, yields one record per CDR3 protein. The sample has approximately 1,000,000 distinct CDR3 sequences, under 30% seen once. V usage is TRBV28 and J usage is TRBJ2-7; D remains ambiguous. Sequencing was performed on PBMCs, mostly from graft donor cells, taken 360 days after TCRalphabeta/CD19-depleted stem cell transplant. This clonotype originated in a boy less than two years old who had a stem cell transplant for SCID, so the T cells may come from the graft donor. The CDR3 coding sequence is TGTGCCAGCAGTTTATTTGATGGGGTTCCGTCCGAGCAGTACTTC. The encoded protein is CASSLFDGVPSEQYF.